This T cell receptor beta chain is drawn from a study of blood T cell repertoires in COVID-19. Study summary: The samples span acute and convalescent COVID-19 from the United States, Italy and Spain. PBMCs, B-cell-depleted T cells, or T cells were the source of the cDNA or gDNA that made up the material.

CDR3 length equals 15 residues. V dropped 5 bases and J dropped 2; count of bases not matched to a gene: 5. Germline V gene sequence: CDR1 SGHTA, CDR2 FQGTGA. In the original analysis: Estimation of nucleated cell counts relied on the amplification of reference gene primers. Here immunoSEQ multiplex PCR was the method, and the copy in TCRdb shows in-frame clones only, minus some. The D gene and trimming were derived from the DNA, and the V and J assignments and clone size from that table. The data show under 250,000 clones, approximately 80% seen once. Sequencing used peripheral blood. The TCR was taken from a man aged 50 or older with active or convalescent COVID-19. The chain has TRBV7-3 and TRBJ2-3; 9 bases are a match to TRBD1. This chain's CDR3 is CASSPGQGTTDTQYF. CDR3 bases: TGTGCCAGCAGCCCCGGACAGGGGACCACAGATACGCAGTATTTT.